Described below is a single TCR beta chain sequence and its context. Only one count was recorded for this clone. Its antigen is currently not known. Per-nucleotide qualities are absent, and no much larger clonotype sits a single base away. For sequencing of the TCRbeta CDR3 region, genomic DNA was extracted from the sorted cells. The immunoSEQ Assay was used to sequence the TCRbeta CDR3 regions. TCRdb's version of the immuneACCESS table is confined to in-frame rearrangements and falls short of the full clone set. An unresolved V gene accounts for under half of the shortfall where checked; the remainder is of unknown origin. Across this sample there are 9,000 to 15,000 clones, with about three quarters seen only once. The ten biggest clones cover about 31% of the sample. Patients with a history of autoimmune disease or receiving systemic immunosuppression were excluded from the trial. Peripheral blood for TCR sequencing was collected from all dose cohorts at baseline, on cycle 4 day 1, and on cycle 7 day 1. The samples were taken from a phase I, first-in-human, multicenter, open-label dose-escalation trial of ivuxolimab. The trial enrolled adults with locally advanced or metastatic head and neck squamous cell, hepatocellular, melanoma or renal cell carcinoma. Before TCR sequencing, CD4+ T cells and CD8+ T cells from peripheral blood were sorted into separate populations.

Trimming takes 5 bases from V and 1 base from J, and the germline ends sit 8 bases apart. CDR1 and CDR2 were assigned from the germline V gene (reference sequence) as MNHEY and SMNVEV. Taken from cysteine to phenylalanine, the CDR3 has 13 residues. Just CDR3 DNA is preserved here, 39 bases in frame from base 1. This specimen comes from a study of OX40 agonist ivuxolimab in advanced cancers. With regard to the full study: Ivuxolimab, which targeted the costimulatory receptor OX40 (CD134), was an agonistic, fully human IgG2 monoclonal antibody. Of the approximately 50 dose-escalation patients, hepatocellular carcinoma was present in about 20, melanoma in about 15, renal cell carcinoma in 9 and head and neck cancer in 9. The paper covers the monotherapy dose-escalation part of the phase I ivuxolimab trial, which included N of about 50 patients. Intravenous ivuxolimab was administered to patients every 2 weeks at six dose levels: 0.01, 0.1, 0.3, 1.5, 3 and 10 mg/kg. The point of sequencing TCRbeta in the periphery was to test whether ivuxolimab changed TCR sequence diversity and drove clonal T-cell expansion. Partial responses occurred in three dose-escalation patients, of whom one had hepatocellular carcinoma and two had cutaneous melanoma. Patients were allowed to have had prior anti-PD-1, anti-PD-L1 or anti-CTLA-4 therapy, and around 41% of the dose-escalation patients had previously received checkpoint inhibitors. In the dose-escalation cohort, more than 80% of patients were male, and the mean age was 60 years with a range of about 20 to 90. On the study overall, not on this receptor specifically: Which antigens the clonally expanded peripheral T cells were specific for was not determined. Low levels of normalized T-cell clonal expansion were also shown by some nonresponding patients. At doses of 0.1 to 3.0 mg/kg, clonal expansion of both CD4+ and CD8+ T cells in blood was seen between baseline and week 6. In the 0.1-3.0 mg/kg groups, partial responders were among the patients with the lowest normalized peripheral clonal expansion, particularly in CD8+ T cells. After ivuxolimab, expanded clones were on average more numerous among CD8+ T cells than among CD4+ T cells.

This TCR was sampled from an adult with an advanced solid tumor such as melanoma, head and neck, liver or kidney cancer. The chain links TRBV27 with TRBJ1-1; the D gene assignment is ambiguous. The input for sequencing was CD4+ or CD8+ T cells sorted from blood, taken in a trial of the OX40 agonist ivuxolimab. The DNA sequence reads TGTGCCAGCAGTCCCTCACCGAACACTGAAGCTTTCTTT. This is translated as CASSPSPNTEAFF.